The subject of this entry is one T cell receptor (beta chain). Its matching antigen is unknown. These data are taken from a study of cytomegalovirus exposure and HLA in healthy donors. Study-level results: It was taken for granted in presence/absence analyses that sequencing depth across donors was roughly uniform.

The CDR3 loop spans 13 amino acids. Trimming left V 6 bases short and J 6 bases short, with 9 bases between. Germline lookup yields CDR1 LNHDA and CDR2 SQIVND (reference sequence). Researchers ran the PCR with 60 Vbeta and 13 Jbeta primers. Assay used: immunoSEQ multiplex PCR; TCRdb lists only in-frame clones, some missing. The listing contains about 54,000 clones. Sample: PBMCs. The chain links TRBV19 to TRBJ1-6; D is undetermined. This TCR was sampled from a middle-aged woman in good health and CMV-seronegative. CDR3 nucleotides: TGTGCCAGTAGGGAGGGTGGTAATTCACCCCTCCACTTT. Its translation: CASREGGNSPLHF.